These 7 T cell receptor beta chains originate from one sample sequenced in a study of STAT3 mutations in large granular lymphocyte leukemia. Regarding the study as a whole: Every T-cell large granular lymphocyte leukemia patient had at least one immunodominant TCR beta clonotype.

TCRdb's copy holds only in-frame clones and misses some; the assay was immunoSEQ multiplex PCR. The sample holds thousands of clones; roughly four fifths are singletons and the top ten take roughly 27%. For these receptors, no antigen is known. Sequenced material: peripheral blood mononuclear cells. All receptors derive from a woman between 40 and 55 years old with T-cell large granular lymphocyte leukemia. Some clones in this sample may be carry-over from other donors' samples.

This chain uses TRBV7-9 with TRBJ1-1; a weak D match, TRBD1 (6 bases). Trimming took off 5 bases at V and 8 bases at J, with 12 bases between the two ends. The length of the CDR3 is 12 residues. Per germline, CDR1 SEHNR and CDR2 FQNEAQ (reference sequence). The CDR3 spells CASSGLGHEAFF. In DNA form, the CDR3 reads TGTGCCAGCAGCGGTTTGGGACACGAAGCTTTCTTT.

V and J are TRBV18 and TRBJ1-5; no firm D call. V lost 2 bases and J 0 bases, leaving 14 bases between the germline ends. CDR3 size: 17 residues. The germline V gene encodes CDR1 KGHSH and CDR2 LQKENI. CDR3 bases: TGTGCCAGCTCACCAGTTAGGACTGTGGGTAGCAATCAGCCCCAGCATTTT. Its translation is CASSPVRTVGSNQPQHF.

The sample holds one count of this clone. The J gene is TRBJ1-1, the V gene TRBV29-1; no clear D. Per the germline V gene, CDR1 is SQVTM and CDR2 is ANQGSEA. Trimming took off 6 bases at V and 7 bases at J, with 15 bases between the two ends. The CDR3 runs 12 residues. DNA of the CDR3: TGCAGCGTCAAAGGCCGCCGAGTTGAAGCTTTCTTT. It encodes CSVKGRRVEAFF.

The CDR3 coding sequence is TGTGCCAGCAGCTTGGTTCCGGGGGAGGGAGATGGCTACACCTTC. It specifies CASSLVPGEGDGYTF. The chain employs TRBV5-4 and TRBJ1-2, with a possible D match to TRBD1 (5 bases). V lost 0 bases to trimming and J lost 6 bases, with 15 bases between them. Germline CDR1 SGHNT, CDR2 YYREEE (reference sequence). There are 15 residues in the CDR3.

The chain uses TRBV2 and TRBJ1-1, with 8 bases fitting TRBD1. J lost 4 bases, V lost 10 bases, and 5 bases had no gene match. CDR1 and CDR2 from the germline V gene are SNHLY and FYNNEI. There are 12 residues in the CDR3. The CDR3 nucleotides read TGTGCCAAATTACAGGGGGGCACTGAAGCTTTCTTT. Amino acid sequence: CAKLQGGTEAFF.

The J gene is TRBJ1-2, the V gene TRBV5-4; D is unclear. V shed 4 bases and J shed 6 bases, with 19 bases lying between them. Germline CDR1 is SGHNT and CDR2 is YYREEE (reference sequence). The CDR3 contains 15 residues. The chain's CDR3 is CASSTILDGWNGYTF. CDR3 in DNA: TGTGCCAGCAGCACCATCCTGGACGGGTGGAATGGCTACACCTTC.

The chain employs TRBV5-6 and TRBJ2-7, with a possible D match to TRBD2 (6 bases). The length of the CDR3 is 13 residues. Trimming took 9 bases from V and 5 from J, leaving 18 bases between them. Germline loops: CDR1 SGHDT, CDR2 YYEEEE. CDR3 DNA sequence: TGTGCCACGCAAGGGACTGCGGCGGACGAGCAGTACTTC. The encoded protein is CATQGTAADEQYF.